This is a list of T cell receptor beta chains from one sample in a study of T cell responses to AZD1222 COVID-19 vaccine. Libraries were prepared by immunoSEQ multiplex PCR; TCRdb keeps only in-frame clonotypes and omits some of them. The sample yields about 54,000 clones, roughly four fifths seen once. Sample: peripheral blood, taken on day 0 of AZD1222 vaccination. The receptor source for this set is an adult in good health. Both conserved end residues are part of each CDR3. Fields, in order: CDR3 DNA, CDR3 protein, V gene, J gene, D gene, clone size. The D gene is left open where the match is weak. The size entry is marked missing in some rows and otherwise reads once, few, many or a size class.

TGCGCCAGCAGCTTAACAGACAGGGGGCCTGGAAACACCATATATTTT	CASSLTDRGPGNTIYF	TRBV5-1	TRBJ1-3	TRBD1	NA
TGTGCCAGCAGCTTAGCGCTAAGGGGTGGGGTTGAAAAACTGTTTTTT	CASSLALRGGVEKLFF	TRBV7-2	TRBJ1-4	NA	NA
TGTGCCAGCGGACAGGGGCCTTATCAGCCCCAGCATTTT	CASGQGPYQPQHF	TRBV27	TRBJ1-5	TRBD1	NA
TGTGCCAGCAGTCAGCGAAGGGGGGGTTTCGATGGCTACACCTTC	CASSQRRGGFDGYTF	TRBV6-5	TRBJ1-2	NA	NA
TGTGCCACCAGCAAAGCTAGCGGGGGTGCGTACGAGCAGTACTTC	CATSKASGGAYEQYF	TRBV15	TRBJ2-7	TRBD2	once
TGTGCCATCAGTGGCCCTGACGGGGACGAGCAGTACTTC	CAISGPDGDEQYF	TRBV10-3	TRBJ2-7	NA	NA
TGTGCCAGCAGCGTACAGATAAGCTCTGGGGCCAACGTCCTGACTTTC	CASSVQISSGANVLTF	TRBV9	TRBJ2-6	NA	NA
TGTGCCAGTCTCCCTTCCCGGGAGGTGAACACCGGGGAGCTGTTTTTT	CASLPSREVNTGELFF	TRBV19	TRBJ2-2	TRBD2	NA
TGTGCCAGCAGCTTGATGGGGCCTACCCAGCCCCAGCATTTT	CASSLMGPTQPQHF	TRBV5-5	TRBJ1-5	NA	once
TGCGCCAGCAGCCAAGTGGGCGGGACGGCGGATGGCTACACCTTC	CASSQVGGTADGYTF	TRBV4-3	TRBJ1-2	NA	NA
TGTGCCAGCAGCCCCCGTTTGGGGACTAGCGGGTCAGACAATGAGCAGTTCTTC	CASSPRLGTSGSDNEQFF	TRBV7-2	TRBJ2-1	TRBD2	NA
TGTGCCAGCTCACACGGGACAGGGGGCGCGAGCGGCTACACCTTC	CASSHGTGGASGYTF	TRBV18	TRBJ1-2	TRBD1	NA
TGTGCCAGCAGCTCCCGGGTGCTAGGGGGCTACACCTTC	CASSSRVLGGYTF	TRBV3-1/TRBV3-2	TRBJ1-2	NA	NA
TGCGCCAGCAGCCCAGGAGACTCCGGGGGAAACACCATATATTTT	CASSPGDSGGNTIYF	TRBV5-1	TRBJ1-3	NA	NA
TGTGCCAGCAGCTTGTTGGACAGGGCCAACAATGAGCAGTTCTTC	CASSLLDRANNEQFF	TRBV5-4	TRBJ2-1	TRBD1	NA
TGCGCCAGCAGCCAAGAGCCGGGACATGCTGGAAACACCATATATTTT	CASSQEPGHAGNTIYF	TRBV4-1	TRBJ1-3	NA	NA
TGTGCCAGCTCACCTGGACAGAACCAGGTCCATGGCTACACCTTC	CASSPGQNQVHGYTF	TRBV18	TRBJ1-2	NA	NA
TGCGCCAGCAGCTTCGGACAGGCAGGCTACACCTTC	CASSFGQAGYTF	TRBV5-1	TRBJ1-2	TRBD1	NA
TGTGCCAGCAGTGAAGCTGGGGGAACGGGTCAGCCCCAGCATTTT	CASSEAGGTGQPQHF	TRBV6-1	TRBJ1-5	NA	NA
TGTGCCAGCAGCTTGCCAGGGGGTAATACCGGGGAGCTGTTTTTT	CASSLPGGNTGELFF	TRBV5-8	TRBJ2-2	TRBD1	few
TGCGCCAGCAGCCAGGCCCTGACCCGCCGGGAGACCCAGTACTTC	CASSQALTRRETQYF	TRBV4-1	TRBJ2-5	NA	NA
TGCGCCAGCATCGACAGGGCCGCCACGAGCTCCTACAATGAGCAGTTCTTC	CASIDRAATSSYNEQFF	TRBV5-1	TRBJ2-1	TRBD1	NA